Here is one T cell receptor (beta chain) with its context. The protocol was immunoSEQ multiplex PCR, while the TCRdb copy is restricted to in-frame clones and leaves out a portion. Seen here are tens of thousands of clones, around 96% observed once, and the top ten hold about 4.2%. This sample is part of a study of cytomegalovirus exposure and HLA in healthy donors. CDR1 and CDR2 from the germline V gene are MNHGY and SAAAGT. The CDR3 has 20 amino acids. Unmatched junction bases numbered 17, after V lost 4 bases and J lost 2 bases. This clonotype originated in a man in his late teens or twenties in good health and CMV-seropositive. The sequenced sample consisted of PBMCs. The rearrangement links TRBV6-8 to TRBJ2-5; 12 bases are shared with TRBD2. CDR3 coding DNA: TGTGCCAGCAGTTCCTGGCGGGACCGACTAGCGGGAGCCACTCAAGAGACCCAGTACTTC. Amino acids: CASSSWRDRLAGATQETQYF.